This T cell receptor (beta chain) was identified in a study of early T cells in non-severe SARS-CoV-2 infection. Individual cDNA molecules were tagged with unique molecular identifiers. TCRdb reprocessed the 5' RACE reads via MiXCR and lists one record per CDR3 protein. Among roughly 53,000 distinct CDR3 sequences, less than 15% were seen once, and the ten largest hold around 2.6%. A few counts support this clonotype. The origin of this receptor is an adult who was a healthcare worker with PCR-confirmed SARS-CoV-2 infection or an uninfected control (not recorded which). The specimen was whole blood, collected at baseline.

The CDR3 region is CASRPVQSGANVLTF. CDR3 nucleotide sequence: TGCGCCAGCAGACCGGTGCAATCTGGGGCCAACGTCCTGACTTTC. The rearrangement links TRBV5-1 to TRBJ2-6, with D uncertain. CDR3 length equals 15 residues. Between the trimmed V and J ends, which lost 5 bases and 1 base, there was a span of 10 bases. Germline assignment: CDR1 SGHRS and CDR2 YFSETQ.